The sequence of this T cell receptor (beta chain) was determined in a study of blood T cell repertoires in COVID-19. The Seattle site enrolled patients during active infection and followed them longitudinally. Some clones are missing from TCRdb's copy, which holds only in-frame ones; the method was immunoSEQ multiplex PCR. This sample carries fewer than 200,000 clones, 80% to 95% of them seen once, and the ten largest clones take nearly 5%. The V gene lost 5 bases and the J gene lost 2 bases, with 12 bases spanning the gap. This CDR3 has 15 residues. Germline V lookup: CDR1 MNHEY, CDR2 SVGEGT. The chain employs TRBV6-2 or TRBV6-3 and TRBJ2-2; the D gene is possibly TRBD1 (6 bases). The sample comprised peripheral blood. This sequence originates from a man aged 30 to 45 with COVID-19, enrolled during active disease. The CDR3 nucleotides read TGTGCCAGCAGTCTTACAGGGAAAAACACCGGGGAGCTGTTTTTT. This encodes CASSLTGKNTGELFF.